This entry lists 13 T cell receptor beta chains sequenced from one sample in a study of CD8+ T cells in alopecia areata. Treatment given: oral pan-JAK inhibitor, 5-10 mg twice daily. Once RNA had been extracted, it was reverse transcribed into cDNA to act as the sequencing template. Here immunoSEQ multiplex PCR was the method, and the copy in TCRdb shows in-frame clones only, minus some. Found here are approximately 200,000 clones, roughly 64% of them singletons; the top ten hold 4.5% to 6%. The sequenced sample was CD4+ T cells sorted from blood, obtained at week 24, from a patient treated with tofacitinib. The receptors come from a human donor with alopecia areata.

Comments on this clone: The sample contains more than one DNA sequence encoding this CDR3. The J gene is TRBJ2-5, the V gene TRBV20-1; no reliable D call. The CDR3 has 11 residues. Germline values: CDR1 DFQATT, CDR2 SNEGSKA (reference sequence). Deletions cut 0 bases from V and 2 bases from J, with 1 base between. The CDR3 reads CSARDQETQYF. CDR3 sequence (DNA): TGCAGTGCTAGAGATCAAGAGACCCAGTACTTC.

This clone was found once. The gene calls are TRBV18 and TRBJ2-4; D perhaps matches TRBD1 (5 bases). CDR3 size: 14 residues. Germline V gene data show CDR1 as KGHSH and CDR2 as LQKENI. Deletions cut 5 bases from V and 9 bases from J, with 17 bases between. In DNA, the CDR3 is TGTGCCAGCTCAAAACAGGTTACAACGGGCATTCAGTACTTC. Translation gives CASSKQVTTGIQYF.

This clone was seen a handful of times. The chain joins TRBV30 to TRBJ2-5, with D tentatively TRBD1 or TRBD2 (5 bases each). This CDR3 comprises 14 residues. V gave up 1 base and J gave up 2 bases, with 11 bases separating them. CDR1 GTSNPN and CDR2 SVGIG come from the germline V gene (reference sequence). In DNA form, the CDR3 reads TGTGCCTGGAGTGGGGACGTGGGGCAAGAGACCCAGTACTTC. It specifies CAWSGDVGQETQYF.

In this sample, this clone turned up a few times. V usage is TRBV7-2 and J usage is TRBJ2-7, with D possibly TRBD1 on 6 matching bases. V lost 2 bases and J lost 2, with 13 bases in between. Germline assignment: CDR1 SGHTA and CDR2 FQGNSA. The CDR3 is made up of 15 amino acids. CDR3 protein: CASSLNQGHTYEQYF. The CDR3 coding sequence is TGTGCCAGCAGCTTAAATCAGGGACATACCTACGAGCAGTACTTC.

The CDR3, as DNA: TGCAGCGTAAGGACAGGGAGGGATTCACCCCTCCACTTT. Translating gives CSVRTGRDSPLHF. The chain combines TRBV29-1 with TRBJ1-6; 8 bases line up with TRBD1. Germline V CDR1 and CDR2: SQVTM, ANQGSEA. The CDR3 contains 13 residues. V was clipped by 6 bases and J by 8 bases; unmatched bases: 6.

The chain links TRBV27 to TRBJ2-3; D gene ambiguous. Trimming took off 8 bases at V and 10 bases at J, with 19 bases between the two ends. From germline, CDR1 is MNHEY and CDR2 SMNVEV (reference sequence). There are 13 residues in the CDR3. In DNA, the CDR3 is TGTGCCAGCGGAATTCTCCGTAGTCGGCCGCAGTATTTT. This translates into CASGILRSRPQYF.

The genes are TRBV7-2 and TRBJ2-7; the match to TRBD2 covers 7 bases. Trimming cost V 5 bases and J 1 base; bases outside gene matches: 8. CDR3 length: 15 residues. Germline CDR1 is SGHTA and CDR2 is FQGNSA. Written as DNA, the CDR3 is TGTGCCAGCAGCCCGACCGCTAGCGGATCCTACGAGCAGTACTTC. Translation: CASSPTASGSYEQYF.

The DNA of the CDR3 is TGTGCCACCAGCAGAGATCTGGGGGCAGATGAGCAGTTCTTC. It yields the protein CATSRDLGADEQFF. The rearrangement uses TRBV15 and TRBJ2-1; weak D call: TRBD1 (6 bases). The V end was cut by 0 bases, the J end by 8 bases, with 11 bases between. This CDR3 is 14 amino acids long. Per germline, CDR1 LNHNV and CDR2 YYDKDF (reference sequence).

The chain uses TRBV5-1 and TRBJ2-2, with D unclear. This CDR3 contains 17 residues. Trimming removed 0 bases from V and 1 base from J, with 13 bases in between. CDR1 and CDR2 from the germline V gene are SGHRS and YFSETQ. The CDR3 reads CASSLDSHGMNTGELFF. The CDR3 coding sequence is TGCGCCAGCAGCTTGGATTCGCACGGAATGAACACCGGGGAGCTGTTTTTT.

CDR3 region: CASSPTSGGVETQYF. The DNA of the CDR3 is TGTGCCAGCAGTCCGACTAGCGGGGGTGTAGAGACCCAGTACTTC. This chain joins TRBV7-2 and TRBJ2-5, with 12 bases aligning to TRBD2. Germline V gene sequence: CDR1 SGHTA, CDR2 FQGNSA. The CDR3 totals 15 residues. With V trimmed by 6 bases and J by 4 bases, 6 bases remained unmatched.

This CDR3 reads CASRQGTFGADTQYF. The CDR3 region has the DNA TGTGCCAGTAGACAAGGCACGTTTGGTGCAGATACGCAGTATTTT. The V call is TRBV6-5, the J call TRBJ2-3; the D is unclear. Looked up from germline, CDR1 is MNHEY and CDR2 is SVGAGI. The CDR3 has 15 amino acids. V lost 9 bases and J lost 4, with 20 bases in between.

The chain joins TRBV28 to TRBJ2-7, with D tentatively TRBD2 (7 bases). Trimming shortened V by 7 bases and J by 9 bases, and 16 bases separated the two germline ends. The CDR3 is made up of 12 amino acids. CDR1 and CDR2 (germline): MDHEN, SYDVKM. CDR3 nucleotides: TGTGCCAGCAACCTTGGGGGGGCAGGGCAGTACTTC. It encodes CASNLGGAGQYF.

This chain links TRBV5-1 with TRBJ2-3; D call uncertain. Looked up from germline, CDR1 is SGHRS and CDR2 is YFSETQ. V was clipped by 3 bases and J by 1 base, with 15 bases between them. The length of the CDR3 is 16 residues. CDR3 amino acids: CASSWTDEAGTDTQYF. CDR3 nucleotides: TGCGCCAGCAGCTGGACGGACGAAGCTGGCACAGATACGCAGTATTTT.